The next 11 T cell receptor beta chains were all read from a single sample in a study of identical twins. Using its own MiXCR run on the 5' RACE reads, TCRdb lists one record per CDR3 protein. This table holds about 1.7 million distinct CDR3 sequences, 25% to 35% found once. Sequencing was performed on cord blood. The receptors here all came from a newborn girl in good health.

The V and J genes are TRBV3-1 and TRBJ2-5; D gene uncertain. The V gene lost 0 bases and the J gene lost 5 bases, with 10 bases spanning the gap. This CDR3 is 14 amino acids long. The V gene's germline CDR1 is LGHDT and CDR2 YNNKEL (reference sequence). The CDR3 DNA reads as TGTGCCAGCAGCCAAGAACACCCTGCGGAGACCCAGTACTTC. The encoded protein is CASSQEHPAETQYF.

This clonotype has only a few counts. The rearrangement joins TRBV2 to TRBJ2-1, with TRBD1 identical over 8 bases. The CDR3 length is 14 residues. Germline values: CDR1 SNHLY, CDR2 FYNNEI. The trim removed 7 bases at V and 8 bases at J, leaving 10 bases unmatched. CDR3 sequence reads: CASMGRLTGDEQFF. Written as DNA, the CDR3 is TGTGCCAGCATGGGTCGCCTGACAGGGGATGAGCAGTTCTTC.

V and J are TRBV5-6 and TRBJ2-3; 7 nucleotides match TRBD1. The CDR3 contains 15 residues. J lost 2 bases, V lost 4 bases, and 7 bases had no gene match. Germline V CDR1 and CDR2: SGHDT, YYEEEE. For the CDR3, the DNA is TGTGCCAGCAGCCGACCGGGACAGTACACAGATACGCAGTATTTT. It translates to CASSRPGQYTDTQYF.

CDR3 region: CASSIDRGPVYEQYF. The CDR3 DNA reads as TGTGCCAGCAGCATCGACAGGGGTCCCGTCTACGAGCAGTACTTC. The V and J genes are TRBV6-2 or TRBV6-3 and TRBJ2-7, with 8 nucleotides matching TRBD1. Per germline, CDR1 MNHEY and CDR2 SVGEGT. V dropped 6 bases and J dropped 3; count of bases not matched to a gene: 10. The CDR3 is 15 amino acids.

The chain has TRBV2 and TRBJ2-7; 11 bases agree with TRBD2. The length of the CDR3 is 15 residues. Losses at the gene ends were 6 bases for V and 2 bases for J; bases not matched to a gene: 6. Looked up from germline, CDR1 is SNHLY and CDR2 is FYNNEI. The CDR3 is CASSRLAGRAYEQYF. The DNA of the CDR3 is TGTGCCAGCAGCCGACTAGCGGGACGGGCCTACGAGCAGTACTTC.

There are many counts of this clonotype. The rearrangement links TRBV10-3 to TRBJ2-7; 10 nucleotides align to TRBD2. The germline gives CDR1 ENHRY, CDR2 SYGVKD. V lost 6 bases, J lost 11 bases, and 10 bases stayed unmatched. The CDR3 extends over 13 amino acids. The CDR3 DNA sequence: TGTGCCATCAGCGGGACTAGCGTGAAGGTTAAGTACTTC. The encoded protein is CAISGTSVKVKYF.

This chain uses TRBV30 with TRBJ1-2; D is unclear. The CDR3 extends over 13 amino acids. V shed 2 bases and J shed 3 bases, with 10 bases lying between them. CDR1 and CDR2 (germline): GTSNPN, SVGIG (reference sequence). The CDR3 region has the DNA TGTGCCTGGAGTAACCCCTGGGACTATGGCTACACCTTC. Translated, it gives CAWSNPWDYGYTF.

As concerns this clonotype: The junction shows a germline mismatch at one end, possibly a read error. The chain has TRBV12-3 or TRBV12-4 and TRBJ2-7; either TRBD1 or TRBD2 may fit D (5 bases each). CDR3 length equals 13 residues. The CDR3 sequence: CAGSFRDQYEQYF. The DNA of the CDR3 is TGTGCCGGCAGTTTCCGGGACCAATACGAGCAGTACTTC.

This clonotype was counted once. A read error is possible here, since a much larger clone lies one base away. CDR3: CASSHPTSGAGNEQYF. As DNA, the CDR3 is TGTGCCAGCAGCCACCCAACTAGCGGGGCGGGAAATGAGCAGTACTTC. The chain carries TRBV4-2 and TRBJ2-7; TRBD2 agrees at 10 bases. The CDR3 is 16 residues long. Germline CDR1 and CDR2: LGHNA and YNFKEQ. The ends lost 3 bases at V and 7 bases at J; junction bases unmatched: 12.

As DNA, the CDR3 is TGCAGCGTTCCCGGGACTAGCGGGGGCCTAAGCTCCTACAATGAGCAGTACTTC. Translating gives CSVPGTSGGLSSYNEQYF. The rearrangement joins TRBV29-1 to TRBJ2-1, with 14 nucleotides matching TRBD2. The DNA matches TRBJ2-7 better at its end, which makes the J call doubtful. Germline lookup yields CDR1 SQVTM and CDR2 ANQGSEA. There are 18 residues in the CDR3.

The chain has TRBV20-1 and TRBJ2-3; 13 bases line up with TRBD2. Germline V CDR1 and CDR2: DFQATT, SNEGSKA (reference sequence). The CDR3 extends over 14 amino acids. The DNA of the CDR3 is TGCAGGACTAGCGGGGGGCCTACGACAGATACGCAGTATTTT. This gives the protein CRTSGGPTTDTQYF.